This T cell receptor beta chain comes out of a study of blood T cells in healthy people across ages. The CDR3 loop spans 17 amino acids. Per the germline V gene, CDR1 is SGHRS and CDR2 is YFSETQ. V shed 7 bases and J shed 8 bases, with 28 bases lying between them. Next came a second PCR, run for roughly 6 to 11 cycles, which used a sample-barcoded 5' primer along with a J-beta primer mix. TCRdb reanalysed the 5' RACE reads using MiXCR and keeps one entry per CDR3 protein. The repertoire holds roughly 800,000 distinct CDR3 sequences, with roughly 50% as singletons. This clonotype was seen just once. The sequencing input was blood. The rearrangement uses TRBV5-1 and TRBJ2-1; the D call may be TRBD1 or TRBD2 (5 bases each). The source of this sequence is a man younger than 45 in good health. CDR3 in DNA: TGCGCCAGCCGATTCGGAAAGTGGGAGTACAGGCACGATGAGCAGTTCTTC. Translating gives CASRFGKWEYRHDEQFF.